This TCR beta chain was recovered during a study of cytomegalovirus exposure and HLA in healthy donors. Study-level results: Rarity held for most TCR sequences, but there were some public TCRs that occurred in many donors. At a 0.05 false discovery rate, a later analysis found approximately 15,000 TCR beta sequences to be associated with HLA alleles.

Primers included in the PCR were 60 Vbeta and 13 Jbeta primers. Repertoires were generated with immunoSEQ multiplex PCR, while TCRdb's copy carries only in-frame clones and drops some. The listing contains 55,000 to 75,000 clones. With respect to this clone: Its antigen is as yet unknown.

The CDR3 totals 13 residues. The V gene lost 5 bases and the J gene lost 2 bases, with 10 bases spanning the gap. Germline V CDR1 and CDR2: SGHDT, YYEEEE. This sequence joins TRBV5-6 and TRBJ2-5, with D perhaps TRBD1 (5 bases). The receptor was derived from a male donor in good health and CMV-seronegative. Sequencing input: PBMCs. As DNA, the CDR3 is TGTGCCAGCAGACGACAGAGTCAAGAGACCCAGTACTTC. Protein sequence: CASRRQSQETQYF. Full variable domain (missing parts from reference TRBV5-6 and TRBJ2-5): DAGVTQSPTHLIKTRGQQVTLRCSPKSGHDTVSWYQQALGQGPQFIFQYYEEEERQRGNFPDRFSGHQFPNYSSELNVNALLLGDSALYLCASRRQSQETQYFGPGTRLLVL.